Only a few counts were recorded for the clone carrying this T cell receptor (beta chain). These data originate in a study of cytomegalovirus exposure and HLA in healthy donors. PCR was performed using 60 Vbeta and 13 Jbeta primers. Sequenced by immunoSEQ multiplex PCR; TCRdb stores in-frame clones only, minus some. The sample shows roughly 170,000 clones, 75% to 85% of them seen only once. The sample taken for sequencing was PBMCs. This sequence originates from a woman aged 50 to 60 in good health and CMV-seropositive.

CDR3 region: CASSLIRDLVNTEAFF. The CDR3 bases are TGTGCCAGCAGCTTGATCAGGGACTTAGTGAACACTGAAGCTTTCTTT. V usage is TRBV5-6 and J usage is TRBJ1-1; TRBD1 might be the D (5 bases). The CDR3 spans 16 residues. Looked up from germline, CDR1 is SGHDT and CDR2 is YYEEEE. V gave up 1 base and J gave up 0 bases, with 13 bases separating them.